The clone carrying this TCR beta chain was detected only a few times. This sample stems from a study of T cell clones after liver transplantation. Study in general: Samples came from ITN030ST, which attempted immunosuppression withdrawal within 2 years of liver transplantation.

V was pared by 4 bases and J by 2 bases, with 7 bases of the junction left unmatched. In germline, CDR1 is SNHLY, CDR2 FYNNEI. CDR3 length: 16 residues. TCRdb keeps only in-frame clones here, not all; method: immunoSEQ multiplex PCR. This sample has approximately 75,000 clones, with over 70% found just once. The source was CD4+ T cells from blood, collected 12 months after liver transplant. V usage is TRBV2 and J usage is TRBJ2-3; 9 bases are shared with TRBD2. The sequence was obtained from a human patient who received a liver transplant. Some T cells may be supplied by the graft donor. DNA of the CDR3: TGTGCCAGCAGTGGTCATAGCGGGAGAACCACAGATACGCAGTATTTT. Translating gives CASSGHSGRTTDTQYF.